The 32 T cell receptor beta chains reported below all come from one sample, sequenced in a study of PD-L1 blockade in urothelial cancer. Profiled with immunoSEQ multiplex PCR; TCRdb holds only in-frame clones, not every one. This table holds tens of thousands of clones, more than 75% found once. Time point noted: peripheral blood 6 weeks after treatment start. Sequenced here: PBMCs, sampled around atezolizumab (anti-PD-L1) treatment. Every receptor here comes from a man aged 65 to 79 with urothelial cancer.

For the CDR3, the DNA is TGTGCCAGCAGCGCTGGACTAGCGGGATCCACCGGGGAGCTGTTTTTT. Protein sequence: CASSAGLAGSTGELFF. The chain has TRBV9 and TRBJ2-2; TRBD2 agrees at 12 bases. In germline, CDR1 is SGDLS, CDR2 YYNGEE. V trimming: 3 bases; J trimming: 4 bases; junction bases outside the gene matches: 4. The CDR3 runs to 16 residues.

The chain joins TRBV15 to TRBJ1-5; possibly TRBD1 for D (6 bases). This CDR3 contains 15 residues. From germline, CDR1 is LNHNV and CDR2 YYDKDF (reference sequence). V was cut by 0 bases and J by 6 bases, with 12 bases left in between. In DNA, the CDR3 is TGTGCCACCAGCAGAGATCGGGGGGGGCCTCAGCCCCAGCATTTT. It is translated as CATSRDRGGPQPQHF.

J is TRBJ1-2 and V is TRBV9, with 11 bases identical to TRBD1. Germline V gene sequence: CDR1 SGDLS, CDR2 YYNGEE. Germline trimming cut 3 bases from V and 5 bases from J; bases unmatched to any gene: 6. The length of the CDR3 is 15 residues. DNA for the CDR3: TGTGCCAGCAGCGAGGGGACAGGGGGGCAGTATGGCTACACCTTC. Its translation is CASSEGTGGQYGYTF.

This chain links TRBV7-9 with TRBJ1-1, with D possibly matching TRBD1 (6 bases). Germline V lookup: CDR1 SEHNR, CDR2 FQNEAQ (reference sequence). The CDR3 length is 14 residues. Trimming shortened V by 3 bases and J by 0 bases, and 8 bases separated the two germline ends. CDR3 DNA sequence: TGTGCCAGCAGCTTGGGGGACATGAACACTGAAGCTTTCTTT. Its translation: CASSLGDMNTEAFF.

The CDR3 region has the DNA TGTGCCAGCAGCTTACAAAGCGGAGGGGACACCGGGGAGCTGTTTTTT. This encodes CASSLQSGGDTGELFF. The chain employs TRBV7-2 and TRBJ2-2, with D possibly TRBD2 on 6 matching bases. CDR1 and CDR2 from the germline V gene are SGHTA and FQGNSA. Between the trimmed V and J ends, which lost 2 bases and 3 bases, there was a span of 13 bases. CDR3 length: 16 residues.

J is TRBJ2-7 and V is TRBV5-1; D gene ambiguous. Trimming removed 3 bases at V and 6 bases at J, with 13 bases between. The CDR3 has 13 residues. CDR1 SGHRS and CDR2 YFSETQ come from the germline V gene. CDR3 amino acids: CASSSPSSLEQYF. CDR3 DNA: TGCGCCAGCAGCTCCCCCTCCTCTCTCGAGCAGTACTTC. Full variable domain (remainder filled in from reference TRBV5-1 and TRBJ2-7): KAGVTQTPRYLIKTRGQQVTLSCSPISGHRSVSWYQQTPGQGLQFLFEYFSETQRNKGNFPGRFSGRQFSNSRSEMNVSTLELGDSALYLCASSSPSSLEQYFGPGTRLTVT.

J is TRBJ2-3 and V is TRBV5-1, with TRBD2 as a possible D gene (6 bases). Trimming removed 1 base from V and 3 bases from J, with 12 bases in between. Germline-derived CDR1 and CDR2 are SGHRS and YFSETQ. There are 15 residues in the CDR3. The CDR3 nucleotides read TGCGCCAGCAGCTTGCAGGAGGGGTTAACAGATACGCAGTATTTT. It codes for CASSLQEGLTDTQYF.

The chain uses TRBV7-8 and TRBJ2-2; a possible D gene is TRBD2 (5 bases). Trimming cost V 5 bases and J 4 bases, with 14 bases left between them. The germline V gene has CDR1 SGHVS and CDR2 FQNEAQ. The CDR3 has 15 amino acids. The CDR3 nucleotides are TGTGCCAGCAGCCCCATGAGCGGAGCCACCGGGGAGCTGTTTTTT. This gives the protein CASSPMSGATGELFF.

This clone appeared once. J is TRBJ1-5 and V is TRBV10-2; maybe TRBD1 (6 bases). Germline V CDR1 and CDR2: WSHSY, SAAADI. The CDR3 runs to 13 residues. The V end was cut by 5 bases, the J end by 7 bases, with 12 bases between. In DNA, the CDR3 is TGCGCCAGCAGTATGGGACAAGCCCAGCCCCAGCATTTT. Its protein is CASSMGQAQPQHF.

This sequence joins TRBV13 and TRBJ2-3; the D is unclear. The CDR3 spans 16 residues. Germline V CDR1 and CDR2: PRHDT, FYEKMQ (reference sequence). V lost 0 bases and J 3 bases, leaving 13 bases between the germline ends. CDR3 in amino acids: CASSLGQLAWTDTQYF. In DNA form, the CDR3 reads TGTGCCAGCAGCTTAGGCCAGTTAGCCTGGACAGATACGCAGTATTTT.

The chain links TRBV9 to TRBJ2-3, with 10 bases matching TRBD2. CDR3 length: 17 residues. J gave up 3 bases and V 4 bases, and 11 bases lay outside the gene matches. CDR1 and CDR2 (germline): SGDLS, YYNGEE. The CDR3 spells CASSPSGSSAGTDTQYF. Written as DNA, the CDR3 is TGTGCCAGCAGCCCTAGCGGGAGTTCGGCGGGGACAGATACGCAGTATTTT.

The chain combines TRBV23-1 with TRBJ2-1, with D possibly being TRBD2 (5 bases). TRBV23-1 is an ORF; its function is uncertain. The CDR3 length is 13 residues. Between the trimmed V and J ends, which lost 9 bases and 2 bases, there was a span of 11 bases. The CDR3 DNA follows: TGCGCCAGTTATTGTAGCGCCTACAATGAGCAGTTCTTC. Amino acids: CASYCSAYNEQFF.

CDR3 coding DNA: TGCGCCAGCAGCTTACAGGCGACCTCCTACGAGCAGTACTTC. Its translation is CASSLQATSYEQYF. This chain joins TRBV5-1 and TRBJ2-7, with D tentatively TRBD1 (5 bases). CDR1 and CDR2 from the germline V gene are SGHRS and YFSETQ. V was pared by 2 bases and J by 0 bases, with 9 bases between. This CDR3 comprises 14 residues.

The chain employs TRBV6-6 and TRBJ2-1, with D possibly TRBD2 on 6 matching bases. The germline CDR1 and CDR2 sequences are MNHNY and SVGAGI (reference sequence). Trimming left V 5 bases short and J 1 base short, with 12 bases between. This CDR3 spans 15 amino acids. The CDR3 DNA sequence: TGTGCCAGCAGTCTAGCGCAAGGATCCTACAATGAGCAGTTCTTC. Protein product: CASSLAQGSYNEQFF.

The chain links TRBV4-1 to TRBJ2-3, with D possibly matching TRBD2 (6 bases). This CDR3 has 15 residues. CDR1 MGHRA and CDR2 YSYEKL come from the germline V gene. V lost 0 bases and J lost 6, with 13 bases in between. CDR3 in amino acids: CASSQDGGSGDTQYF. CDR3 nucleotide sequence: TGCGCCAGCAGCCAAGATGGAGGGAGTGGCGATACGCAGTATTTT.

The chain has TRBV28 and TRBJ2-5; 11 bases match TRBD2. From germline, CDR1 is MDHEN and CDR2 SYDVKM. The CDR3 has 16 amino acids. J lost 5 bases, V lost 4 bases, and 9 bases had no gene match. The CDR3 sequence is CASSSWSTSGIETQYF. The CDR3 DNA reads TGTGCCAGCAGTTCATGGTCGACTAGCGGGATTGAGACCCAGTACTTC.

This chain uses TRBV7-9 with TRBJ2-5; 7 bases map to TRBD1. V shed 3 bases, J shed 5 bases, and the junction held 6 bases outside the gene matches. The germline gives CDR1 SEHNR, CDR2 FQNEAQ (reference sequence). The CDR3 has 14 amino acids. In nucleotides, the CDR3 is TGTGCCAGCAGCTTGGACAGGCTTACGGAGACCCAGTACTTC. It is translated as CASSLDRLTETQYF.

This chain links TRBV28 with TRBJ2-3; a possible D gene is TRBD2 (5 bases). V dropped 4 bases and J dropped 4 bases, with 15 bases sitting between them. The CDR3 totals 15 residues. CDR1 is MDHEN, CDR2 SYDVKM, per germline. This CDR3 is CASSSSGGRADTQYF. CDR3 nucleotide sequence: TGTGCCAGCAGTTCAAGCGGTGGGCGGGCAGATACGCAGTATTTT. Based on the CDR3 plus reference TRBV28 and TRBJ2-3, the full variable domain is DVKVTQSSRYLVKRTGEKVFLECVQDMDHENMFWYRQDPGLGLRLIYFSYDVKMKEKGDIPEGYSVSREKKERFSLILESASTNQTSMYLCASSSSGGRADTQYFGPGTRLTVL.

The gene calls are TRBV5-4 and TRBJ1-1; no clear D gene. CDR3 length equals 15 residues. V was pared by 1 base and J by 1 base, with 11 bases between. Per the germline V gene, CDR1 is SGHNT and CDR2 is YYREEE (reference sequence). The CDR3 here is CASSLRPGTNTEAFF. The CDR3 DNA sequence: TGTGCCAGCAGCTTGCGTCCGGGAACGAACACTGAAGCTTTCTTT.

In its sample, this clone was seen once. The chain uses TRBV2 and TRBJ1-5; TRBD1 agrees at 8 bases. This CDR3 is built from 16 residues. Unmatched junction bases numbered 14, after V lost 7 bases and J lost 6 bases. Germline V gene lookup returns CDR1 SNHLY and CDR2 FYNNEI. CDR3 in DNA: TGTGCCAGCACTCCAGGGAGTCAGGGGGCGAGTCAGCCCCAGCATTTT. Amino acids: CASTPGSQGASQPQHF.

In this sample, this clone turned up once. The chain is built from TRBV2 and TRBJ2-1; 9 bases are a match to TRBD2. Germline V gives CDR1 SNHLY, CDR2 FYNNEI. The CDR3 has 15 amino acids. V lost 4 bases to trimming and J lost 6 bases; unmatched junction nucleotides: 7. CDR3 DNA sequence: TGTGCCAGCAGTGCAATAAGCGGGAGGAGCAATGAGCAGTTCTTC. Protein product: CASSAISGRSNEQFF.

This sequence joins TRBV6-4 and TRBJ1-3; weak D call: TRBD1 (6 bases). The V and J ends lost 7 bases and 4 bases respectively, with 20 bases between them. This CDR3 comprises 16 residues. Per the germline V gene, CDR1 is MRHNA and CDR2 is SNTAGT. The CDR3: CASNPLGQGLGNTIYF. The CDR3 nucleotides read TGTGCCAGCAACCCCCTAGGGCAGGGGCTAGGAAACACCATATATTTT.

In nucleotides, the CDR3 is TGTGCCAGCAGCAGGAGACTAGCGGAGTACAATGAGCAGTTCTTC. Translation: CASSRRLAEYNEQFF. The chain couples TRBV9 to TRBJ2-1; 9 nucleotides agree with TRBD2. Germline V gives CDR1 SGDLS, CDR2 YYNGEE. The CDR3 contains 15 residues. The junction had 6 bases not matched to a gene; V was cut back by 4 bases and J by 4 bases.

The V gene is TRBV4-1, the J gene TRBJ2-1; 12 nucleotides agree with TRBD2. The CDR3 length is 15 residues. The ends lost 0 bases at V and 9 bases at J; junction bases unmatched: 3. Germline lookup yields CDR1 MGHRA and CDR2 YSYEKL. In DNA form, the CDR3 reads TGCGCCAGCAGCCAAGAACGACTAGCGGGAGTTGAGCAGTTCTTC. This encodes CASSQERLAGVEQFF.

The chain uses TRBV4-2 and TRBJ2-7; D might be TRBD1 (5 bases). V lost 1 base and J lost 5, with 12 bases in between. Germline V gives CDR1 LGHNA, CDR2 YNFKEQ. The length of the CDR3 is 14 residues. In nucleotides, the CDR3 is TGTGCCAGCAGCCAAGTTGGACAATCGAACGAGCAGTACTTC. Translation: CASSQVGQSNEQYF.

This chain links TRBV2 with TRBJ2-2; TRBD2 matches 11 bases. V lost 6 bases to trimming and J lost 3 bases; unmatched junction nucleotides: 3. Germline V CDR1 and CDR2: SNHLY, FYNNEI. This CDR3 region has 15 residues. The CDR3 DNA is TGTGCCAGCAGAGCTAGCGGGAGGCACACCGGGGAGCTGTTTTTT. Protein product: CASRASGRHTGELFF.

The rearrangement uses TRBV13 and TRBJ1-2, with 9 bases identical to TRBD1. Losses at the gene ends were 4 bases for V and 4 bases for J; bases not matched to a gene: 10. The CDR3 extends over 16 amino acids. Germline CDR1 and CDR2: PRHDT and FYEKMQ (reference sequence). The DNA of the CDR3 is TGTGCCAGCAGCTCCCGACCCGGGACAGGGTCCTATGGCTACACCTTC. Amino acid sequence: CASSSRPGTGSYGYTF.

The chain uses TRBV30 and TRBJ2-5, with D possibly being TRBD2 (7 bases). The germline CDR1 and CDR2 sequences are GTSNPN and SVGIG (reference sequence). The CDR3 extends over 14 amino acids. Trimming removed 2 bases from V and 4 bases from J, with 14 bases in between. CDR3 bases: TGTGCCTGGAGTAGGGGGAGGGCCCCAGAGACCCAGTACTTC. Amino acids: CAWSRGRAPETQYF.

This clone appeared a single time. J is TRBJ2-2 and V is TRBV9; D not certain. V shed 2 bases and J shed 2 bases, with 4 bases lying between them. CDR3 length: 13 residues. Germline V gene sequence: CDR1 SGDLS, CDR2 YYNGEE. The DNA of the CDR3 is TGTGCCAGCAGCGTCAGAAACACCGGGGAGCTGTTTTTT. Translated: CASSVRNTGELFF. Based on the CDR3 plus reference TRBV9 and TRBJ2-2, the full variable domain is DSGVTQTPKHLITATGQRVTLRCSPRSGDLSVYWYQQSLDQGLQFLIQYYNGEERAKGNILERFSAQQFPDLHSELNLSSLELGDSALYFCASSVRNTGELFFGEGSRLTVL.

The V gene is TRBV5-1, the J gene TRBJ2-1; no clear D. The V end lost 0 bases, the J end lost 0 bases, and 13 bases lay between the germline ends. The CDR3 length is 17 residues. CDR1 and CDR2 (germline): SGHRS, YFSETQ. The CDR3: CASSLAPGSGSYNEQFF. The CDR3 DNA is TGCGCCAGCAGCTTGGCCCCTGGCTCAGGCTCCTACAATGAGCAGTTCTTC.

This sequence joins TRBV5-1 and TRBJ2-7; 10 bases line up with TRBD1. V lost 0 bases to trimming and J lost 5 bases; unmatched junction nucleotides: 8. The CDR3 length is 16 residues. Germline-derived CDR1 and CDR2 are SGHRS and YFSETQ. CDR3 sequence (DNA): TGCGCCAGCAGCTTGGCCACTTCGACAGGGGGCAACGAGCAGTACTTC. Its translation: CASSLATSTGGNEQYF. Filled out from reference TRBV5-1 and TRBJ2-7, the complete variable domain reads KAGVTQTPRYLIKTRGQQVTLSCSPISGHRSVSWYQQTPGQGLQFLFEYFSETQRNKGNFPGRFSGRQFSNSRSEMNVSTLELGDSALYLCASSLATSTGGNEQYFGPGTRLTVT.

The chain couples TRBV6-4 to TRBJ2-1; D gene unclear. This CDR3 has 15 amino acids. CDR1 and CDR2 (germline): MRHNA, SNTAGT. The ends were cut back, 5 bases at V and 4 bases at J, with 15 bases in the middle. The CDR3 sequence is CASSMDIAAYNEQFF. CDR3 DNA sequence: TGTGCCAGCAGTATGGATATTGCGGCTTACAATGAGCAGTTCTTC.